These T cell receptor beta chains were read from a single sample in a study of T cells in Graves' hyperthyroidism and ophthalmopathy. TCRdb re-analysed the multiplex PCR reads in MiXCR, keeping a single row per CDR3 protein. The table includes around 800,000 distinct CDR3 sequences, about 38% detected once. What was sequenced was blood. The receptors stem from a man aged 18 to 29 with Graves' hyperthyroidism. CDR3s include the opening cysteine and the closing phenylalanine or tryptophan. The order of the fields is J gene, V gene, clone size, D gene, CDR3 protein, CDR3 DNA. D genes are given only for firm matches. Clone size is shown for a subset of rows, as once, few, many or a class of expanded clone.

>TRBJ1-3|TRBV7-9|many|.
CASSPTGERGNTIYF
TGTGCCAGCAGCCCCACGGGTGAGCGTGGAAACACCATATATTTT
>TRBJ2-3|TRBV24-1|.|.
CATSDFLDTQYF
TGTGCCACCAGTGATTTTCTAGATACGCAGTATTTT
>TRBJ1-1|TRBV5-4|.|.
CASSPYINTEAFF
TGTGCCAGCAGCCCCTACATAAACACTGAAGCTTTCTTT
>TRBJ1-5|TRBV2|many|.
CARGGTVGNQPQHF
TGTGCCAGGGGGGGGACGGTGGGAAATCAGCCCCAGCATTTT
>TRBJ1-6|TRBV2|many|TRBD1
CASRGQDSSYNSPLHF
TGTGCCAGCAGAGGACAGGATAGCTCCTATAATTCACCCCTCCACTTT
>TRBJ2-5|TRBV6-1|few|.
CASGRTFQETQYF
TGTGCCAGCGGACGGACCTTCCAAGAGACCCAGTACTTC
>TRBJ1-2|TRBV7-2|few|.
CASSLTVLSNYGYTF
TGTGCCAGCAGCTTAACCGTACTTAGCAACTATGGCTACACCTTC
>TRBJ1-1|TRBV2|.|.
CASSVKGVDTEAFF
TGTGCCAGCAGCGTGAAAGGGGTAGACACTGAAGCTTTCTTT
>TRBJ1-2|TRBV10-3|.|.
CASSDLQGYGYTF
TGTGCCAGCAGTGATCTCCAGGGCTATGGCTACACCTTC
>TRBJ2-7|TRBV19|.|TRBD2
CASSIETGGPYEQYF
TGTGCCAGTAGTATAGAAACGGGAGGGCCCTACGAGCAGTACTTC
>TRBJ1-5|TRBV2|.|TRBD1
CASSTGTGGVYSNQPQHF
TGTGCTAGCAGTACCGGGACAGGGGGAGTCTATAGCAATCAGCCCCAGCATTTT
>TRBJ1-4|TRBV19|many|.
CASQWRQGNEKLFF
TGTGCCAGCCAATGGAGGCAGGGGAATGAAAAACTGTTTTTT
>TRBJ2-7|TRBV5-1|few|TRBD2
CASSWSGTSAHEQYF
TGCGCCAGCAGCTGGAGCGGGACCTCCGCCCACGAGCAGTACTTC
>TRBJ1-5|TRBV2|.|.
CASSPNGPNQPQHF
TGTGCCAGCAGTCCCAACGGACCTAACCAGCCCCAGCATTTT
>TRBJ1-4|TRBV20-1|.|.
CSAREGGQSEKLFF
TGCAGTGCTAGAGAAGGGGGGCAGAGTGAAAAACTGTTTTTT
>TRBJ1-5|TRBV19|many|.
CASSITGSQPQHF
TGTGCCAGTAGTATAACGGGTAGTCAGCCCCAGCATTTT
>TRBJ1-2|TRBV7-9|few|.
CASSLGPGDGYTF
TGTGCCAGCAGCTTAGGCCCTGGGGATGGCTACACCTTC
>TRBJ2-2|TRBV2|.|.
CAKGEGGPGELFF
TGTGCCAAAGGCGAGGGGGGACCCGGGGAGCTGTTTTTT
>TRBJ1-5|TRBV19|.|TRBD1
CASTWTGVGSNQPQHF
TGTGCCAGTACCTGGACAGGGGTTGGTAGCAATCAGCCCCAGCATTTT
>TRBJ1-2|TRBV7-2|.|.
CASSSTRAPYGYTF
TGTGCCAGCAGCTCGACTCGGGCTCCTTATGGCTACACCTTC
>TRBJ1-1|TRBV7-6|.|.
CASSETVQYTEAFF
TGTGCCAGCAGCGAGACCGTACAGTACACTGAAGCTTTCTTT
>TRBJ1-1|TRBV10-3|many|.
CAISEGRGGNTEAFF
TGTGCCATCAGTGAGGGGCGGGGAGGGAACACTGAAGCTTTCTTT
>TRBJ1-1|TRBV5-1|many|.
CASSLMGVGTEAFF
TGCGCCAGCAGCTTGATGGGGGTGGGGACTGAAGCTTTCTTT
>TRBJ1-1|TRBV7-8|.|.
CASSLERAANTEAFF
TGTGCCAGCAGCTTAGAGCGGGCGGCTAACACTGAAGCTTTCTTT
>TRBJ1-1|TRBV29-1|once|.
CSSAGNTEAFF
TGCAGCAGCGCAGGAAACACTGAAGCTTTCTTT
>TRBJ1-5|TRBV7-9|few|.
CASSSLERGDQPQHF
TGTGCCAGCAGCTCCCTGGAGAGGGGGGATCAGCCCCAGCATTTT
>TRBJ1-1|TRBV6-5|few|.
CASIPMVAGNTEAFF
TGTGCCAGCATTCCCATGGTGGCAGGGAACACTGAAGCTTTCTTT
>TRBJ2-7|TRBV4-1|few|.
CASSQRAVSSYEQYF
TGCGCCAGCAGCCAACGAGCGGTGAGCTCCTACGAGCAGTACTTC